This is a list of T cell receptor beta chains from one sample in a study of tumor-infiltrating lymphocytes in primary liver carcinoma. One entry per CDR3 protein results from TCRdb running MiXCR on the multiplex PCR reads. The table records about 180,000 distinct CDR3 sequences, about 60% of them present only once. Sequenced: peripheral blood. The receptors come from a man between 35 and 55 years old with primary liver carcinoma and hepatitis B virus infection. The CDR3 runs from the conserved cysteine through the conserved F or W. The D gene is left open where the match is weak. Clone size is stated in some rows and not others, as once, few, many or a class when expanded.

cdr3_aa: CASSPTETGANVLTF; cdr3_nt: TGCGCCAGCAGTCCTACAGAGACTGGGGCCAACGTCCTGACTTTC; d_call: .; clone_size: few; v_call: TRBV4-1; j_call: TRBJ2-6
cdr3_aa: CASSPRGYSNQPQHF; cdr3_nt: TGTGCCAGCAGCCCCCGCGGGTATAGCAATCAGCCCCAGCATTTT; d_call: .; clone_size: .; v_call: TRBV6-5; j_call: TRBJ1-5
cdr3_aa: CSARDGRASGNRNEQFF; cdr3_nt: TGCAGTGCTAGAGATGGGCGGGCTAGCGGGAATCGTAATGAGCAGTTCTTC; d_call: TRBD2; clone_size: .; v_call: TRBV20-1; j_call: TRBJ2-1
cdr3_aa: CASTPLPDSDYGYTF; cdr3_nt: TGTGCCAGCACCCCACTCCCTGACAGTGACTATGGCTACACCTTC; d_call: .; clone_size: few; v_call: TRBV6-6; j_call: TRBJ1-2
cdr3_aa: CASLRESGELFF; cdr3_nt: TGTGCCAGCTTACGGGAGTCCGGGGAGCTGTTTTTT; d_call: .; clone_size: many; v_call: TRBV5-6; j_call: TRBJ2-2
cdr3_aa: CSVEGGDFYGYTF; cdr3_nt: TGCAGCGTTGAAGGGGGCGACTTCTATGGCTACACCTTC; d_call: .; clone_size: few; v_call: TRBV29-1; j_call: TRBJ1-2
cdr3_aa: CATSEGGGTPQETQYF; cdr3_nt: TGTGCCACCAGTGAAGGGGGGGGGACACCCCAAGAGACCCAGTACTTC; d_call: .; clone_size: .; v_call: TRBV24-1; j_call: TRBJ2-5
cdr3_aa: CAISPTGTNYEQYF; cdr3_nt: TGTGCCATCAGTCCAACCGGGACTAATTACGAGCAGTACTTC; d_call: TRBD2; clone_size: .; v_call: TRBV10-3; j_call: TRBJ2-7
cdr3_aa: CAISGNSEDTQYF; cdr3_nt: TGTGCCATCAGTGGGAACTCTGAAGATACGCAGTATTTT; d_call: .; clone_size: few; v_call: TRBV10-3; j_call: TRBJ2-3
cdr3_aa: CASSLGIGPTTDTQYF; cdr3_nt: TGTGCCAGCAGCTTAGGTATAGGGCCAACAACAGATACGCAGTATTTT; d_call: .; clone_size: .; v_call: TRBV13; j_call: TRBJ2-3
cdr3_aa: CASSPSAGGPIGIKYF; cdr3_nt: TGTGCCAGTAGCCCCTCCGCAGGAGGCCCTATTGGCATTAAGTACTTC; d_call: .; clone_size: .; v_call: TRBV11-2; j_call: TRBJ2-4
cdr3_aa: CASSEGGGGLSQYF; cdr3_nt: TGTGCCAGCAGTGAGGGGGGCGGGGGGCTGTCCCAGTACTTC; d_call: TRBD2; clone_size: .; v_call: TRBV6-1; j_call: TRBJ2-5
cdr3_aa: CARSLIDGTYGQYF; cdr3_nt: TGTGCCAGGAGCTTAATCGACGGAACCTACGGGCAGTACTTC; d_call: .; clone_size: .; v_call: TRBV11-2; j_call: TRBJ2-7
cdr3_aa: CASSNMQGAHTDTQYF; cdr3_nt: TGTGCCAGCAGCAACATGCAGGGGGCTCACACAGATACGCAGTATTTT; d_call: TRBD1; clone_size: .; v_call: TRBV11-2; j_call: TRBJ2-3
cdr3_aa: CASTGQGSQPQHF; cdr3_nt: TGTGCCAGCACCGGACAGGGGTCTCAGCCCCAGCATTTT; d_call: TRBD1; clone_size: once; v_call: TRBV6-1; j_call: TRBJ1-5
cdr3_aa: CASSLIDGAYEHYF; cdr3_nt: TGTGCCAGCAGCTTAATCGACGGAGCCTATGAACACTACTTC; d_call: .; clone_size: .; v_call: TRBV11-2; j_call: TRBJ2-7
cdr3_aa: CASSLPRATYNEQFF; cdr3_nt: TGTGCCAGCAGTTTGCCCCGAGCCACCTACAATGAGCAGTTCTTC; d_call: .; clone_size: few; v_call: TRBV12-3/TRBV12-4; j_call: TRBJ2-1
cdr3_aa: CASNEAAQTYNEQFF; cdr3_nt: TGTGCCAGCAATGAAGCCGCACAGACCTACAATGAGCAGTTCTTC; d_call: .; clone_size: .; v_call: TRBV6-1; j_call: TRBJ2-1
cdr3_aa: CSVEWYEQFF; cdr3_nt: TGCAGCGTTGAATGGTATGAGCAGTTCTTC; d_call: .; clone_size: .; v_call: TRBV29-1; j_call: TRBJ2-1
cdr3_aa: CASSQVGGLGGEQYF; cdr3_nt: TGCGCCAGCAGCCAAGTAGGGGGGCTGGGTGGCGAGCAGTACTTC; d_call: .; clone_size: .; v_call: TRBV4-1; j_call: TRBJ2-7
cdr3_aa: CASSQDLWNEQYF; cdr3_nt: TGTGCCAGCAGCCAAGATTTGTGGAACGAGCAGTACTTC; d_call: .; clone_size: .; v_call: TRBV4-2; j_call: TRBJ2-7
cdr3_aa: CASAKSTYEQYF; cdr3_nt: TGTGCCAGTGCGAAATCCACCTACGAGCAGTACTTC; d_call: .; clone_size: .; v_call: TRBV12-3/TRBV12-4; j_call: TRBJ2-7
cdr3_aa: CASSPRREGNEQYF; cdr3_nt: TGTGCCAGCAGCCCCAGGCGGGAGGGCAACGAGCAGTACTTC; d_call: TRBD2; clone_size: few; v_call: TRBV6-6; j_call: TRBJ2-7
cdr3_aa: CASSSPTGATEAFF; cdr3_nt: TGTGCCAGCAGTTCCCCGACAGGGGCCACTGAAGCTTTCTTT; d_call: TRBD1; clone_size: many; v_call: TRBV28; j_call: TRBJ1-1
cdr3_aa: CAIDSGTGELFF; cdr3_nt: TGTGCCATTGACTCCGGCACCGGGGAGCTGTTTTTT; d_call: .; clone_size: .; v_call: TRBV10-3; j_call: TRBJ2-2
cdr3_aa: CASIWGYEQFF; cdr3_nt: TGTGCCAGTATTTGGGGGTATGAGCAGTTCTTC; d_call: .; clone_size: .; v_call: TRBV19; j_call: TRBJ2-1
cdr3_aa: CASSYRDRGPHEQYF; cdr3_nt: TGTGCCAGCAGTTACCGGGACAGGGGCCCTCACGAGCAGTACTTC; d_call: TRBD1; clone_size: few; v_call: TRBV6-2/TRBV6-3; j_call: TRBJ2-7
cdr3_aa: CAWSGANTGLRSYEQYF; cdr3_nt: TGTGCCTGGAGTGGGGCAAACACGGGACTCCGATCCTACGAACAGTACTTC; d_call: .; clone_size: .; v_call: TRBV30; j_call: TRBJ2-7
cdr3_aa: CASSHLGLAGKLVGYNEQFF; cdr3_nt: TGCGCCAGCAGCCACCTGGGACTAGCGGGAAAGTTAGTGGGATACAATGAGCAGTTCTTC; d_call: TRBD2; clone_size: many; v_call: TRBV4-1; j_call: TRBJ2-1
cdr3_aa: CSVVWGADGYTF; cdr3_nt: TGCAGCGTTGTATGGGGGGCAGATGGCTACACCTTC; d_call: .; clone_size: .; v_call: TRBV29-1; j_call: TRBJ1-2
cdr3_aa: CASSQGCRRELETQYF; cdr3_nt: TGTGCCAGCAGCCAAGGATGTAGGCGGGAGCTAGAGACCCAGTACTTC; d_call: TRBD2; clone_size: .; v_call: TRBV4-2; j_call: TRBJ2-5
cdr3_aa: CASSLSGAREARYF; cdr3_nt: TGTGCCAGCAGTTTATCTGGAGCGAGAGAGGCCCGGTACTTC; d_call: .; clone_size: .; v_call: TRBV12-3/TRBV12-4; j_call: TRBJ2-5
cdr3_aa: CASMVDRASDEQYF; cdr3_nt: TGTGCCAGCATGGTGGATAGGGCTTCGGACGAGCAGTACTTC; d_call: .; clone_size: .; v_call: TRBV28; j_call: TRBJ2-7
cdr3_aa: CAWSVLNQPQHF; cdr3_nt: TGTGCCTGGAGTGTACTTAATCAGCCCCAGCATTTT; d_call: .; clone_size: few; v_call: TRBV30; j_call: TRBJ1-5
cdr3_aa: CANSYQDSWPEAFF; cdr3_nt: TGTGCCAACAGTTACCAGGACAGTTGGCCTGAAGCTTTCTTT; d_call: .; clone_size: .; v_call: TRBV6-2/TRBV6-3; j_call: TRBJ1-1
cdr3_aa: CASSLPQTDAQYF; cdr3_nt: TGTGCCAGTAGCTTACCCCAGACAGATGCGCAGTATTTT; d_call: .; clone_size: .; v_call: TRBV11-2; j_call: TRBJ2-3
cdr3_aa: CASSLDRDRGWNTQYF; cdr3_nt: TGTGCCAGCAGCTTAGACCGGGACAGGGGATGGAATACGCAGTATTTT; d_call: TRBD1; clone_size: many; v_call: TRBV11-2; j_call: TRBJ2-3
cdr3_aa: CASSHARTGHYEQYF; cdr3_nt: TGCGCCAGCAGCCATGCCCGGACAGGGCACTACGAGCAGTACTTC; d_call: TRBD1; clone_size: few; v_call: TRBV4-1; j_call: TRBJ2-7
cdr3_aa: CSVVYGTGGFGELFF; cdr3_nt: TGCAGCGTTGTTTATGGGACAGGGGGCTTCGGGGAGCTGTTTTTT; d_call: TRBD1; clone_size: few; v_call: TRBV29-1; j_call: TRBJ2-2
cdr3_aa: CASSPRGLAGRGIKETQYF; cdr3_nt: TGTGCCAGCAGCCCAAGGGGTCTAGCGGGCCGAGGGATAAAAGAGACCCAGTACTTC; d_call: TRBD2; clone_size: .; v_call: TRBV5-5; j_call: TRBJ2-5
cdr3_aa: CSVVMAGMASSYEQYF; cdr3_nt: TGCAGCGTTGTAATGGCCGGGATGGCGAGCTCCTACGAGCAGTACTTC; d_call: .; clone_size: .; v_call: TRBV29-1; j_call: TRBJ2-7
cdr3_aa: CAGSLGTGQGYNEQFF; cdr3_nt: TGTGCCGGCAGCTTAGGGACGGGGCAGGGCTACAATGAGCAGTTCTTC; d_call: .; clone_size: .; v_call: TRBV11-3; j_call: TRBJ2-1
cdr3_aa: CASSRPGAGANGYTF; cdr3_nt: TGTGCCAGCAGTCGCCCGGGGGCAGGGGCGAATGGCTACACCTTC; d_call: .; clone_size: many; v_call: TRBV28; j_call: TRBJ1-2
cdr3_aa: CASSSIGQGASYKQYF; cdr3_nt: TGTGCCAGCAGTTCGATCGGGCAGGGGGCCTCCTACAAGCAGTACTTC; d_call: TRBD1; clone_size: .; v_call: TRBV28; j_call: TRBJ2-7
cdr3_aa: CVSIRDRDAIQYF; cdr3_nt: TGTGTCAGTATCCGGGACAGGGATGCCATTCAGTACTTC; d_call: TRBD1; clone_size: .; v_call: TRBV6-1; j_call: TRBJ2-4
cdr3_aa: CASSLIRSTGELFF; cdr3_nt: TGTGCCAGCAGCCTCATCAGGTCCACCGGGGAGCTGTTCTTT; d_call: .; clone_size: .; v_call: TRBV11-2; j_call: TRBJ2-2
cdr3_aa: CASSYSAYEQYF; cdr3_nt: TGTGCCAGCAGTTACTCGGCCTACGAGCAGTACTTC; d_call: .; clone_size: .; v_call: TRBV6-2/TRBV6-3; j_call: TRBJ2-7
cdr3_aa: CASSRTGRETQYF; cdr3_nt: TGTGCCAGCAGTCGGACAGGCCGGGAGACCCAGTACTTC; d_call: TRBD1; clone_size: .; v_call: TRBV28; j_call: TRBJ2-5
cdr3_aa: CASSSGQGGFYEQYF; cdr3_nt: TGTGCCAGCAGCTCCGGACAGGGAGGGTTCTACGAGCAGTACTTC; d_call: .; clone_size: .; v_call: TRBV5-4; j_call: TRBJ2-7